The rows below give T cell receptor beta chains drawn from one sample of a study of control samples from healthy donors and cancer patients. The table came from immunoSEQ multiplex PCR; TCRdb's copy has only in-frame clones and leaves some out. The sample carries about 110,000 clones, approximately 82% recorded once. The sample consisted of blood. Source of these receptors: a young man in good health. The CDR3 runs from the conserved cysteine through the conserved F or W. The order of the fields is CDR3 protein, CDR3 DNA, V gene, clone size, D gene, J gene. The D gene is left open where the match is weak. Not every row has a clone size; where given, it reads once, few, many or a size class.

CAWRGQGRTEAFF,TGTGCCTGGAGGGGACAGGGGAGGACTGAAGCTTTCTTT,TRBV30,few,TRBD1,TRBJ1-1
CASSYESFLYGYTF,TGTGCCAGCAGTTACGAAAGTTTCCTCTATGGCTACACCTTC,TRBV6-6,.,.,TRBJ1-2
CASSITGDGGTEAFF,TGTGCCAGTAGTATTACAGGGGATGGAGGTACTGAAGCTTTCTTT,TRBV19,.,TRBD1,TRBJ1-1
CASSNPGQGMEPLHF,TGTGCCAGCTCAAACCCGGGACAGGGGATGGAGCCCCTCCACTTT,TRBV6-6,.,TRBD1,TRBJ1-6
CAWSVRQGVSNQPQHF,TGTGCCTGGAGTGTACGACAGGGGGTTAGCAATCAGCCCCAGCATTTT,TRBV30,.,TRBD1,TRBJ1-5
CASGPLDRAAEAFF,TGCGCCAGCGGCCCCCTCGACAGGGCGGCTGAAGCTTTCTTT,TRBV5-1,.,TRBD1,TRBJ1-1
CASSESTGTGELFF,TGTGCCAGCAGTGAATCGACCGGCACCGGGGAGCTGTTTTTT,TRBV6-4,.,.,TRBJ2-2
CASSLDRGQGGGYTF,TGTGCCAGCAGCTTAGATCGCGGACAGGGAGGTGGCTACACCTTC,TRBV11-2,few,TRBD1,TRBJ1-2
CASSILTMQGYTF,TGTGCCAGCAGTATATTGACCATGCAAGGCTACACCTTC,TRBV28,.,.,TRBJ1-2
CASSYSSSGTSGGKYF,TGTGCCAGCAGTTACTCCTCTTCCGGAACCTCGGGGGGGAAGTACTTC,TRBV6-2/TRBV6-3,.,TRBD2,TRBJ2-7
CASLGRSGGGQYF,TGCGCCAGCCTCGGACGCTCAGGGGGAGGCCAGTACTTC,TRBV5-1,.,.,TRBJ2-5
CASSFRTSGGLDTQYF,TGTGCCAGCAGTTTCCGGACTAGCGGGGGCTTAGATACGCAGTATTTT,TRBV28,once,TRBD2,TRBJ2-3
CATSDLKDSNQPQHF,TGTGCCACCAGTGATTTGAAGGACAGCAATCAGCCCCAGCATTTT,TRBV24-1,.,.,TRBJ1-5
CASGSGDPFYNEQFF,TGTGCCAGCGGGAGCGGGGACCCTTTTTACAATGAGCAGTTCTTC,TRBV19,.,TRBD2,TRBJ2-1
CASGDTGRSHQPQHF,TGTGCCAGTGGGGATACCGGGCGTTCCCATCAGCCCCAGCATTTT,TRBV19,.,.,TRBJ1-5
CASSYSYSNSPLHF,TGTGCCAGCAGTTACTCGTACAGCAATTCACCCCTCCACTTT,TRBV6-5,.,.,TRBJ1-6
CASSQEDRVNEKLFF,TGCGCCAGCAGCCAAGAGGACAGGGTTAATGAAAAACTGTTTTTT,TRBV4-1,.,TRBD1,TRBJ1-4
CASSEAGREDTEAFF,TGTGCCAGCAGTGAAGCCGGCAGGGAGGACACTGAAGCTTTCTTT,TRBV6-1,.,.,TRBJ1-1
CASRAGEMASNEQFF,TGCGCCAGCAGGGCAGGGGAAATGGCTAGCAATGAGCAGTTCTTC,TRBV5-1,.,.,TRBJ2-1
CASSLGLSSGNTIYF,TGCGCCAGCAGCTTGGGGTTGAGCTCTGGAAACACCATATATTTT,TRBV5-1,once,.,TRBJ1-3
CATSGPGQGMGNTEAFF,TGTGCCACCAGCGGACCGGGACAGGGTATGGGAAACACTGAAGCTTTCTTT,TRBV15,.,TRBD1,TRBJ1-1
CASRPPGQGHGYTF,TGTGCCAGCAGACCACCCGGACAGGGCCATGGCTACACCTTC,TRBV6-5,.,TRBD1,TRBJ1-2
CATSRTDQETQYF,TGTGCCACTTCTCGGACTGATCAAGAGACCCAGTACTTC,TRBV24-1,once,.,TRBJ2-5
CASSPSLNYGYTF,TGTGCCAGCAGCCCCAGTCTAAACTATGGCTACACCTTC,TRBV14,.,.,TRBJ1-2
CASSPGTGPTEGYTF,TGTGCCAGCTCACCGGGGACAGGGCCCACTGAGGGCTACACCTTC,TRBV18,.,TRBD1,TRBJ1-2
CASSFLGKSTREQYF,TGTGCCAGCAGTTTCTTGGGCAAATCGACTCGCGAGCAGTACTTC,TRBV27,.,.,TRBJ2-7
CASSFSSGGRGTQYF,TGTGCCAGCAGCTTTTCTAGCGGGGGCCGAGGGACCCAGTACTTC,TRBV5-6,once,TRBD2,TRBJ2-5
CASRQQENTEAFF,TGCGCCAGCAGGCAACAGGAAAACACTGAAGCTTTCTTT,TRBV5-1,once,.,TRBJ1-1
CASSLAGGPKYQETQYF,TGTGCCAGCAGCTTGGCCGGGGGGCCTAAGTACCAAGAGACCCAGTACTTC,TRBV5-6,.,.,TRBJ2-5
CASSYSGGIGTDTQYF,TGTGCCAGCAGTTACTCCGGAGGTATAGGCACAGATACGCAGTATTTT,TRBV6-5,.,.,TRBJ2-3
CASSLAGTTHYEQYF,TGTGCCAGCAGCTTAGCAGGGACTACCCACTACGAGCAGTACTTC,TRBV7-2,.,TRBD2,TRBJ2-7
CASSEEGSGGPGGQFF,TGTGCCAGCAGTGAAGAGGGTAGCGGGGGCCCCGGGGGTCAGTTCTTC,TRBV2,.,TRBD2,TRBJ2-1
CASSSQVYNSPLHF,TGTGCCAGCAGCTCCCAGGTCTATAATTCACCCCTCCACTTT,TRBV7-2,.,.,TRBJ1-6
CASSYGQGDTIYF,TGTGCCAGCAGTTACGGCCAGGGTGACACCATATATTTT,TRBV6-5,.,.,TRBJ1-3
CASSLTGQDNQPQHF,TGTGCCAGCAGCTTAACAGGGCAGGACAATCAGCCCCAGCATTTT,TRBV7-2,.,.,TRBJ1-5
CGLTGDNYGYTF,TGTGGCCTGACAGGGGATAACTATGGCTACACCTTC,TRBV7-2,.,TRBD1,TRBJ1-2
CASSFGLDQGYTF,TGTGCCAGCAGTTTTGGACTAGATCAAGGCTACACCTTC,TRBV27,.,.,TRBJ1-2
CASSRTSGAADEQYF,TGCGCCAGCAGCCGAACCTCAGGAGCTGCGGACGAGCAGTACTTC,TRBV4-1,.,.,TRBJ2-7
CASSRDGLNTEAFF,TGTGCCAGCAGTAGGGACGGTCTGAACACTGAAGCTTTCTTT,TRBV6-5,few,.,TRBJ1-1
CASSALSTEAFF,TGTGCCAGCAGCGCCTTGTCCACTGAAGCTTTCTTT,TRBV9,.,.,TRBJ1-1
CASKTGNQPQHF,TGTGCCAGCAAGACTGGCAATCAGCCCCAGCATTTT,TRBV6-5,few,.,TRBJ1-5
CASSVPSGGEKLFF,TGTGCCAGCAGTGTCCCGTCAGGGGGTGAAAAACTGTTTTTT,TRBV2,few,TRBD1,TRBJ1-4
CASRTGVDTIYF,TGTGCCAGCAGAACAGGGGTCGACACCATATATTTT,TRBV27,.,TRBD1,TRBJ1-3
CASSQGGAQPQHF,TGTGCCAGCAGCCAAGGGGGGGCACAGCCCCAGCATTTT,TRBV14,.,.,TRBJ1-5
CASRRDRATNEKLFF,TGTGCCAGCAGGCGAGATAGGGCAACTAATGAAAAACTGTTTTTT,TRBV28,.,.,TRBJ1-4
CASSYRNQPQHF,TGTGCCAGCAGTTACCGCAATCAGCCCCAGCATTTT,TRBV6-6,few,.,TRBJ1-5
CASSLVGFAGELFF,TGCGCCAGCAGCTTGGTAGGGTTCGCCGGGGAGCTGTTTTTT,TRBV5-1,once,.,TRBJ2-2
CASSEGPGDRETQYF,TGTGCCAGCAGTGAAGGCCCAGGGGATAGGGAGACCCAGTACTTC,TRBV6-1,.,.,TRBJ2-5
CASSVGSGGKLTDTQYF,TGTGCCAGCAGCGTAGGGAGCGGGGGGAAACTCACAGATACGCAGTATTTT,TRBV9,.,TRBD2,TRBJ2-3
CASSITGGAHNEQFF,TGTGCCAGTAGTATTACAGGGGGCGCCCACAATGAGCAGTTCTTC,TRBV19,.,TRBD1,TRBJ2-1
CASRTGGTQPQHF,TGTGCCAGCAGAACAGGGGGCACTCAGCCCCAGCATTTT,TRBV12-3/TRBV12-4,.,TRBD1,TRBJ1-5
CASSLRDSRTEAFF,TGTGCCAGCAGCCTCCGGGACTCTCGCACTGAAGCTTTCTTT,TRBV7-8,.,.,TRBJ1-1
CASSPPTGATSDTQYF,TGTGCCAGCAGCCCCCCGACCGGAGCGACTTCAGATACGCAGTATTTT,TRBV28,.,.,TRBJ2-3
CAWTKGVFGGYTF,TGTGCCTGGACCAAGGGAGTTTTCGGGGGCTACACCTTC,TRBV30,.,.,TRBJ1-2
CASSQDESRRNEKLFF,TGCGCCAGCAGCCAAGACGAAAGCAGGCGTAATGAAAAACTGTTTTTT,TRBV4-3,.,.,TRBJ1-4
CASSEKGGGYPSYEQYF,TGTGCCAGCAGTGAGAAGGGGGGGGGATACCCTTCCTACGAGCAGTACTTC,TRBV2,.,.,TRBJ2-7
CATSRDLHVVWQFF,TGTGCCACCAGCAGAGATCTGCATGTCGTCTGGCAGTTCTTC,TRBV15,.,.,TRBJ2-1
CASSPLYGFSGNTIYF,TGTGCCAGCAGCCCCTTATACGGCTTCTCTGGAAACACCATATATTTT,TRBV27,few,.,TRBJ1-3
CASSPTTDTQYF,TGTGCCAGCAGTCCCACCACAGATACGCAGTATTTT,TRBV9,once,.,TRBJ2-3